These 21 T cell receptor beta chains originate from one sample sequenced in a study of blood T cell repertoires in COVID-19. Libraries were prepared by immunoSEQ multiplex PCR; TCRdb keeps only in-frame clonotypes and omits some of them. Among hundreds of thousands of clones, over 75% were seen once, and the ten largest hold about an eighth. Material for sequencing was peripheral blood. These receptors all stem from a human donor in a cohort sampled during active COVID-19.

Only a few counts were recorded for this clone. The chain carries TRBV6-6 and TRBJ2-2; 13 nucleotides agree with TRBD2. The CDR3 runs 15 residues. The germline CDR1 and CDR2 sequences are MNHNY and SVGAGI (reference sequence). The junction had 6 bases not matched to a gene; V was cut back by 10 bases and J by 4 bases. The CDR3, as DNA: TGTGCCACCGGTCGACTAGCGGGAGGCACCGGGGAGCTGTTTTTT. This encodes CATGRLAGGTGELFF.

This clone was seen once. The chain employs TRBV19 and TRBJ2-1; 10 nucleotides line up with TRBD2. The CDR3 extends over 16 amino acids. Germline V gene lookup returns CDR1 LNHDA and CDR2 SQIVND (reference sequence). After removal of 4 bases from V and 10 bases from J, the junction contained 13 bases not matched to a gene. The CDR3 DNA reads TGTGCCAGTAGTACCTTGGGCAGCGGGAGGGCGAACGAGCAGTTCTTC. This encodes CASSTLGSGRANEQFF.

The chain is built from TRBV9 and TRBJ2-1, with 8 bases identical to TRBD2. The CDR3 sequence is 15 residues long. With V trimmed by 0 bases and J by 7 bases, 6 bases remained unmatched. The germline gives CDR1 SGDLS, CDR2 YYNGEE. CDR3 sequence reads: CASSVAGGPGNEQFF. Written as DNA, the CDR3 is TGTGCCAGCAGCGTAGCGGGAGGGCCGGGGAATGAGCAGTTCTTC.

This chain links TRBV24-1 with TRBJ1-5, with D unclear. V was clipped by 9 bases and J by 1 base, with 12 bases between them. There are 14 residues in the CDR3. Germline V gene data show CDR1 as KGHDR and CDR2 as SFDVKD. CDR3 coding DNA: TGTGCCACCTCTGATCTAACGAGCAATCAGCCCCAGCATTTT. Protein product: CATSDLTSNQPQHF.

The CDR3 DNA reads TGCAGCGTTGTACGGGTGCCGAACACTGAAGCTTTCTTT. This gives the protein CSVVRVPNTEAFF. V usage is TRBV29-1 and J usage is TRBJ1-1; D remains ambiguous. The length of the CDR3 is 13 residues. CDR1 is SQVTM and CDR2 is ANQGSEA in the germline V gene. V shed 4 bases and J shed 1 base, with 10 bases lying between them. Combining the CDR3 with reference TRBV29-1 and TRBJ1-1 gives the whole variable domain SAVISQKPSRDICQRGTSLTIQCQVDSQVTMMFWYRQQPGQSLTLIATANQGSEATYESGFVIDKFPISRPNLTFSTLTVSNMSPEDSSIYLCSVVRVPNTEAFFGQGTRLTVV.

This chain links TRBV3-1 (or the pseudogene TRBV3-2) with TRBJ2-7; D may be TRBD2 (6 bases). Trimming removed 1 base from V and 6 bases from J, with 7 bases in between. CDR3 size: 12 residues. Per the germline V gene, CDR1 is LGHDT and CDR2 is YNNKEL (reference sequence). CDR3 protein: CASSQGEVEQYF. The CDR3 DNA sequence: TGTGCCAGCAGCCAAGGGGAGGTCGAGCAGTACTTC.

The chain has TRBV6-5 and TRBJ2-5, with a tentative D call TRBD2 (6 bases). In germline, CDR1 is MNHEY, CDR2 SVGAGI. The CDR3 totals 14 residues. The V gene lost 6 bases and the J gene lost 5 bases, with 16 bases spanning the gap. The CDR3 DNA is TGTGCCAGCAGAGCGGGTACTGGTGTGGAGACCCAGTACTTC. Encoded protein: CASRAGTGVETQYF.

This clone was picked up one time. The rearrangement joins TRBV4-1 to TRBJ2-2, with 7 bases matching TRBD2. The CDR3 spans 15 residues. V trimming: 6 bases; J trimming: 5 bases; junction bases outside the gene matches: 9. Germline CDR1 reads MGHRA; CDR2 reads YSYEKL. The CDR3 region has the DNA TGCGCCAGCAGTCCAAGACTAGCCGGAACCGGGGAGCTGTTTTTT. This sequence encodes CASSPRLAGTGELFF.

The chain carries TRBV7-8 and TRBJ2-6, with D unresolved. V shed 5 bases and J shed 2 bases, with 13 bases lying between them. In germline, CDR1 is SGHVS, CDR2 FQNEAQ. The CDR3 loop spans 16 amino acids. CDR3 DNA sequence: TGTGCCAGCAGCCCAAGATCGTTAGCTGGGGCCAACGTCCTGACTTTC. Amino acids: CASSPRSLAGANVLTF.

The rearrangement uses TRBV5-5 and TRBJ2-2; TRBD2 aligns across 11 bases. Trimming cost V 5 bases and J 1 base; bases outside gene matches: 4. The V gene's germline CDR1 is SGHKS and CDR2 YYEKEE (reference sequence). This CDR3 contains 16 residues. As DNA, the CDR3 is TGTGCCAGCAGTCCTACTAGCGGGAGGAACACCGGGGAGCTGTTTTTT. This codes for CASSPTSGRNTGELFF.

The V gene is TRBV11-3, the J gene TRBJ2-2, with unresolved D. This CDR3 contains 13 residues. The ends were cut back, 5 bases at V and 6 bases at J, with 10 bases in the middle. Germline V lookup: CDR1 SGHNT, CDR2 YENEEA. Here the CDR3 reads CASSPNTAGELFF. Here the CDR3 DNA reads TGTGCCAGCAGCCCTAATACCGCCGGGGAGCTGTTTTTT.

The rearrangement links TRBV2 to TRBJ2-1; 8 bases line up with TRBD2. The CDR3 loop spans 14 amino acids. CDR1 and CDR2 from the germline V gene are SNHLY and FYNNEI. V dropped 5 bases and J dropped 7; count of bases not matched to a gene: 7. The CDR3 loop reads CASSTGLVLNEQFF. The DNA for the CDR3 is TGTGCCAGCAGTACGGGACTAGTGCTAAATGAGCAGTTCTTC.

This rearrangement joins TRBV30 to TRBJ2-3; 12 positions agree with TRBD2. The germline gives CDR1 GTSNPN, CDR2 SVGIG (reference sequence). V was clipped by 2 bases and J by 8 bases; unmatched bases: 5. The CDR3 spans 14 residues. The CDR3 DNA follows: TGTGCCTGGAGTATTTCTAGCGGGAGGGGTACGCAGTATTTT. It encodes CAWSISSGRGTQYF.

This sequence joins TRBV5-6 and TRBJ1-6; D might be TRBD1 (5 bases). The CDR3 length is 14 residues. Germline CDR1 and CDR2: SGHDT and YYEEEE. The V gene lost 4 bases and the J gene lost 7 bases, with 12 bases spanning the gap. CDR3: CASSVTYRNSPLHF. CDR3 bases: TGTGCCAGCAGCGTGACGTACAGGAATTCACCCCTCCACTTT.

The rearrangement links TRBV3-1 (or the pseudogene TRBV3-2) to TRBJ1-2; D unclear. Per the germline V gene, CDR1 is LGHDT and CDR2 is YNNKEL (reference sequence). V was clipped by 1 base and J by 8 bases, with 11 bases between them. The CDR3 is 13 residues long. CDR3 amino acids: CASSQGVGIGYTF. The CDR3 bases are TGTGCCAGCAGCCAAGGAGTCGGGATAGGCTACACCTTC.

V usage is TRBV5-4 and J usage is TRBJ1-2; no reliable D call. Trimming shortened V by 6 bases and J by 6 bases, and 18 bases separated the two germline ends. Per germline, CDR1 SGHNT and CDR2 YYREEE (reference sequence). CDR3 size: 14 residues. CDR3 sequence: CASTLRWNGDGYTF. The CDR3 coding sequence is TGTGCCAGCACGCTCCGGTGGAATGGAGATGGCTACACCTTC.

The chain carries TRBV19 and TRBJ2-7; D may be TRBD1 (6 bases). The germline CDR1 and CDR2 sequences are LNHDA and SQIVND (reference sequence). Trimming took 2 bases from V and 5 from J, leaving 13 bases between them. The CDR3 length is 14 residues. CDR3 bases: TGTGCCAGTAGTATAAGGGGGAGAGGGGACGAGCAGTACTTC. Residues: CASSIRGRGDEQYF. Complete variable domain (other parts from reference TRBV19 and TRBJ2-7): DGGITQSPKYLFRKEGQNVTLSCEQNLNHDAMYWYRQDPGQGLRLIYYSQIVNDFQKGDIAEGYSVSREKKESFPLTVTSAQKNPTAFYLCASSIRGRGDEQYFGPGTRLTVT.

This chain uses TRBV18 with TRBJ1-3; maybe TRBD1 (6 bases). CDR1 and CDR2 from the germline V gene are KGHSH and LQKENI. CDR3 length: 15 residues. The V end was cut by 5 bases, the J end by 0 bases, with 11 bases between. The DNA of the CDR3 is TGTGCCAGCTCATCTTCACAGGGCTCTGGAAACACCATATATTTT. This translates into CASSSSQGSGNTIYF.

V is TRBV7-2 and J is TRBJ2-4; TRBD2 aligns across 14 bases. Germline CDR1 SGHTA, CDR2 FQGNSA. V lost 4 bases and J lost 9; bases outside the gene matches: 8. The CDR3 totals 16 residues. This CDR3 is CASSSGTSGRMSIQYF. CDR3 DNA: TGTGCCAGCAGCTCCGGGACTAGCGGGAGAATGAGCATTCAGTACTTC.

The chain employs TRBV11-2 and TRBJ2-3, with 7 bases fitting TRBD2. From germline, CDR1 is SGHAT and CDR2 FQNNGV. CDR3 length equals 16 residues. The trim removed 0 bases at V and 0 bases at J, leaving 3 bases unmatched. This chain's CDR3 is CASSLDRAGSTDTQYF. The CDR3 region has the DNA TGTGCCAGCAGCTTAGATAGAGCGGGGAGCACAGATACGCAGTATTTT.

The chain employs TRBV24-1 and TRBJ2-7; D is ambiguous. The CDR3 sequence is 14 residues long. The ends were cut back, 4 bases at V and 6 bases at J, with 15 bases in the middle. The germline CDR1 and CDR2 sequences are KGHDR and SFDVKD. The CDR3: CATSDPSWAAEQYF. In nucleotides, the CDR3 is TGTGCCACCAGTGACCCCTCCTGGGCCGCCGAGCAGTACTTC.